This T cell receptor (beta chain) appears in the sequencing data of a study of blood T cell repertoires in COVID-19. Background on the study: Samples of COVID-19 (acute and convalescent) were obtained from the United States, Italy and Spain. Sources were T cells, B-cell-depleted T cells, or PBMCs; the material itself was cDNA or gDNA.

This study enrolled people aged roughly 18 to 89 from approximately 25 US geographic areas. All recovered Cohort 3 donors got two negative PCRs, got clearance, or saw symptom resolution. V shed 3 bases and J shed 2 bases, with 11 bases lying between them. This CDR3 is 16 amino acids long. Per germline, CDR1 LGHNA and CDR2 YSLEER. The method was immunoSEQ multiplex PCR; TCRdb's version includes in-frame clones alone and lacks a portion of them. Here the sample spans roughly 240,000 clones, around 88% being singletons. The sequence derives from a woman in her forties or fifties who had recovered from COVID-19. This chain links TRBV4-3 with TRBJ2-6, with D possibly being TRBD2 (6 bases). Sequencing was carried out using PBMCs or T cells enriched from blood (not recorded which). Here the CDR3 DNA reads TGCGCCAGCAGCCATAACCGGGAGACTGGGGCCAACGTCCTGACTTTC. Translating it yields CASSHNRETGANVLTF.